Each of the 27 T cell receptor beta chains below was sequenced from the same sample in a study of control samples from healthy donors and cancer patients. Repertoires were generated with immunoSEQ multiplex PCR, while TCRdb's copy carries only in-frame clones and drops some. Counted here are about 150,000 clones, around 90% occurring once; the ten biggest clones make up approximately 3.2%. Sequences were obtained from blood. Every receptor here comes from a man aged 25-40 years in good health.

This sequence joins TRBV5-6 and TRBJ2-5; no firm D call. The DNA end is more similar to TRBJ2-7, so the J call may be wrong. The CDR3 spans 12 residues. Per germline, CDR1 SGHDT and CDR2 YYEEEE. CDR3 region: CASSPDRYEQYF. The CDR3 nucleotides read TGTGCCAGCAGCCCGGACCGGTACGAGCAGTACTTC.

The chain recombines TRBV21-1 with TRBJ1-5. TRBV21-1 is marked as a pseudogene. The length of the CDR3 is 15 residues. CDR3 coding DNA: TGTGCCAGCAGCTCACCAGCCAGAGGTTGTCAGCCCCAGCATTTT. Its translation is CASSSPARGCQPQHF.

In its sample, this clone was seen a few times. The CDR3 DNA is TGTGCCACCTGGACCGGACCCCCTAACTATGGCTACACCTTC. Its translation: CATWTGPPNYGYTF. This sequence joins TRBV19 and TRBJ1-2, with unresolved D. This CDR3 has 14 residues. Per the germline V gene, CDR1 is LNHDA and CDR2 is SQIVND (reference sequence). The germline V and J ends were trimmed by 10 bases and 0 bases, with 15 bases remaining between them.

The J gene is TRBJ2-1, the V gene TRBV24-1; 8 bases are a match to TRBD1. Trimming at V came to 3 bases and at J to 6 bases, leaving 6 bases not matched to a gene. The CDR3 totals 15 residues. Per the germline V gene, CDR1 is KGHDR and CDR2 is SFDVKD. CDR3 amino acids: CATSDIWTGSNEQFF. Here the CDR3 DNA reads TGTGCCACCAGTGATATTTGGACAGGGTCCAATGAGCAGTTCTTC.

The chain combines TRBV7-2 with TRBJ2-1; possible D gene TRBD2, 7 bases. V was pared by 3 bases and J by 2 bases, with 14 bases between. The germline V gene has CDR1 SGHTA and CDR2 FQGNSA. The CDR3 extends over 16 amino acids. The DNA of the CDR3 is TGTGCCAGCAGCTTGTTTCGGGGGGCCACCTACAATGAGCAGTTCTTC. It translates to CASSLFRGATYNEQFF.

V gene TRBV30 combines with J gene TRBJ2-3, with D tentatively TRBD1 or TRBD2 (6 bases each). V lost 3 bases and J 0 bases, leaving 16 bases between the germline ends. Germline loops: CDR1 GTSNPN, CDR2 SVGIG (reference sequence). There are 16 residues in the CDR3. CDR3 sequence: CAWRKFGGSSTDTQYF. The CDR3 DNA follows: TGTGCCTGGAGAAAATTCGGGGGCTCTAGCACAGATACGCAGTATTTT.

This clone was observed once. This chain links TRBV5-1 with TRBJ1-3, with 10 bases aligning to TRBD1. V shed 5 bases, J shed 2 bases, and the junction held 7 bases outside the gene matches. CDR3 length equals 16 residues. Germline V gene lookup returns CDR1 SGHRS and CDR2 YFSETQ. The CDR3 is CASSILGQGPGNTIYF. The CDR3 coding sequence is TGCGCCAGCAGTATCCTGGGACAGGGGCCTGGAAACACCATATATTTT.

Details on this clone: Within the sample, other DNA sequences also encode this same CDR3. This chain links TRBV7-6 with TRBJ1-1; 9 bases agree with TRBD1. There are 16 residues in the CDR3. The ends lost 5 bases at V and 11 bases at J; junction bases unmatched: 18. Germline loops: CDR1 SGHVS, CDR2 FNYEAQ. The CDR3 here is CASSETVVGTGSVAFF. The DNA for the CDR3 is TGTGCCAGCAGCGAGACGGTAGTCGGGACAGGGAGCGTGGCTTTCTTT.

This chain joins TRBV6-5 and TRBJ2-3; D uncertain. Looked up from germline, CDR1 is MNHEY and CDR2 is SVGAGI. CDR3 length: 15 residues. V was cut by 4 bases and J by 0 bases, with 11 bases left in between. The CDR3 here is CASSSLTVSTDTQYF. The CDR3 coding sequence is TGTGCCAGCAGTTCATTGACGGTTAGCACAGATACGCAGTATTTT.

This clone was found once. J is TRBJ1-1 and V is TRBV27; D remains unclear. This CDR3 region has 17 residues. V was pared by 3 bases and J by 1 base, with 18 bases between. Per the germline V gene, CDR1 is MNHEY and CDR2 is SMNVEV (reference sequence). The CDR3 spells CASSFLVGSRENTEAFF. In DNA, the CDR3 is TGTGCCAGCAGTTTTTTAGTCGGGTCAAGGGAGAACACTGAAGCTTTCTTT.

The gene calls are TRBV14 and TRBJ2-7; D is perhaps TRBD2 (7 bases). V lost 2 bases to trimming and J lost 2 bases, with 13 bases between them. Germline loops: CDR1 SGHDN, CDR2 FVKESK. The length of the CDR3 is 15 residues. This chain's CDR3 is CASSQREDRPYEQYF. The CDR3 region has the DNA TGTGCCAGCAGCCAACGGGAGGACAGACCCTACGAGCAGTACTTC.

The CDR3, as DNA: TGTGCCATCAGTGTTACAGGGGGTACCGGGGAGCTGTTTTTT. It yields the protein CAISVTGGTGELFF. The chain joins TRBV10-3 to TRBJ2-2; 8 bases line up with TRBD1. The CDR3 covers 14 residues. Germline V gene sequence: CDR1 ENHRY, CDR2 SYGVKD. V shed 4 bases and J 5 bases; nucleotides not matched to a gene: 3.

Concerning this clone itself: The sample has other DNA sequences that encode this CDR3 too. The chain combines TRBV6-5 with TRBJ2-7; D is uncertain. Germline loops: CDR1 MNHEY, CDR2 SVGAGI. The CDR3 is made up of 12 amino acids. Trimming took 3 bases from V and 2 from J, leaving 5 bases between them. CDR3 in amino acids: CASSYSPYEQYF. In DNA form, the CDR3 reads TGTGCCAGCAGTTATTCGCCCTACGAGCAGTACTTC.

V is TRBV30 and J is TRBJ1-1; no definite D call. V was pared by 1 base and J by 4 bases, with 4 bases between. The CDR3 length is 11 residues. In germline, CDR1 is GTSNPN, CDR2 SVGIG (reference sequence). CDR3 protein: CAWSDGTEAFF. The CDR3 DNA follows: TGTGCCTGGAGTGACGGCACTGAAGCTTTCTTT. The variable domain in full, with the rest retrieved from reference TRBV30 and TRBJ1-1, is SQTIHQWPATLVQPVGSPLSLECTVEGTSNPNLYWYRQAAGRGLQLLFYSVGIGQISSEVPQNLSASRPQDRQFILSSKKLLLSDSGFYLCAWSDGTEAFFGQGTRLTVV.

The J gene is TRBJ2-3, the V gene TRBV5-1, with 8 positions matching TRBD2. The junction had 4 bases not matched to a gene; V was cut back by 5 bases and J by 2 bases. Germline V gene sequence: CDR1 SGHRS, CDR2 YFSETQ. The CDR3 extends over 14 amino acids. CDR3 DNA sequence: TGCGCCAGCAGACGGACTAGCATCACAGATACGCAGTATTTT. Amino acids: CASRRTSITDTQYF.

The chain recombines TRBV7-9 with TRBJ2-2; 8 bases match TRBD2. The CDR3 has 16 amino acids. Germline trimming cut 5 bases from V and 4 bases from J; bases unmatched to any gene: 9. Germline-derived CDR1 and CDR2 are SEHNR and FQNEAQ (reference sequence). The chain's CDR3 is CASSLLTGGSTGELFF. The CDR3 DNA reads as TGTGCCAGCAGCCTCCTAACGGGGGGGTCCACCGGGGAGCTGTTTTTT.

This clone was recorded only once. The V gene is TRBV5-3, the J gene TRBJ1-1; no reliable D call. TRBV5-3 is marked as an open reading frame, function uncertain. The CDR3 consists of 13 residues. V was clipped by 2 bases and J by 1 base, with 6 bases between them. The CDR3 nucleotides are TGTGCCAGAAGCTTTAGTGGGAACACTGAAGCTTTCTTT. Protein product: CARSFSGNTEAFF.

V is TRBV28 and J is TRBJ1-6; maybe TRBD1 (5 bases). Trimming removed 6 bases from V and 9 bases from J, with 15 bases in between. This CDR3 comprises 14 residues. In germline, CDR1 is MDHEN, CDR2 SYDVKM. The CDR3, as DNA: TGTGCCAGCAGACGGGGCAGGGAGCGTTCACCCCTCCACTTT. It codes for CASRRGRERSPLHF.

The chain couples TRBV20-1 to TRBJ1-2, with D unresolved. This CDR3 has 11 amino acids. From germline, CDR1 is DFQATT and CDR2 SNEGSKA (reference sequence). V lost 3 bases, J lost 8 bases, and 10 bases lay in between. The CDR3 is CSASVGRGYTF. CDR3 nucleotide sequence: TGCAGTGCTAGTGTTGGTAGGGGCTACACCTTC.

The genes are TRBV30 and TRBJ1-2; no firm D call. CDR1 and CDR2 from the germline V gene are GTSNPN and SVGIG (reference sequence). CDR3 length equals 13 residues. The V gene lost 4 bases and the J gene lost 4 bases, with 13 bases spanning the gap. The CDR3 bases are TGTGCCTGGACCCTGGGATTTTCCTATGGCTACACCTTC. It encodes CAWTLGFSYGYTF.

The chain couples TRBV5-1 to TRBJ1-3; 7 bases are a match to TRBD1. Per germline, CDR1 SGHRS and CDR2 YFSETQ. V shed 4 bases and J 1 base; nucleotides not matched to a gene: 11. The CDR3 totals 17 residues. Here the CDR3 DNA reads TGCGCCAGCAGCCCAGGACAGGAGCTTTGGTCTGGAAACACCATATATTTT. Translating gives CASSPGQELWSGNTIYF.

CDR3 in amino acids: CASQDGMRNQPQHF. DNA of the CDR3: TGTGCCAGTCAAGACGGAATGCGCAATCAGCCCCAGCATTTT. The rearrangement uses TRBV6-5 and TRBJ1-5; D not resolved. This CDR3 has 14 residues. Trimming cost V 9 bases and J 2 bases, with 14 bases left between them. Germline loops: CDR1 MNHEY, CDR2 SVGAGI.

This rearrangement joins TRBV19 to TRBJ2-1, with D possibly being TRBD2 (6 bases). The germline CDR1 and CDR2 sequences are LNHDA and SQIVND (reference sequence). CDR3 length: 15 amino acids. V lost 6 bases to trimming and J lost 0 bases, with 12 bases between them. This chain's CDR3 is CASRISGSSYNEQFF. DNA of the CDR3: TGTGCCAGTAGAATTAGCGGTAGCTCCTACAATGAGCAGTTCTTC.

V is TRBV11-2 and J is TRBJ2-1, with 13 bases identical to TRBD2. The V segment lost 1 base and the J segment 6 bases; nucleotides outside the gene matches: 9. CDR1 SGHAT and CDR2 FQNNGV come from the germline V gene. The CDR3 consists of 18 residues. CDR3 bases: TGTGCCAGCAGCTTAGCTCTTGGACTAGCGGGGGTTGGCAATGAGCAGTTCTTC. This sequence encodes CASSLALGLAGVGNEQFF.

The chain has TRBV6-6 and TRBJ2-3; 7 bases fit TRBD1. Per germline, CDR1 MNHNY and CDR2 SVGAGI (reference sequence). The V segment lost 6 bases and the J segment 2 bases; nucleotides outside the gene matches: 5. The CDR3 sequence is 14 residues long. CDR3 nucleotide sequence: TGTGCCAGCAGACAGGGGTCCCACACAGATACGCAGTATTTT. Protein product: CASRQGSHTDTQYF.

This clone showed up just once. The CDR3 bases are TGCGCCAGCAGCTCCGGGACAGGGGGAGATACGCAGTATTTT. Amino acid sequence: CASSSGTGGDTQYF. J is TRBJ2-3 and V is TRBV5-1; 11 bases map to TRBD1. The J segment lost 5 bases and the V segment lost 3 bases, leaving 2 bases of the junction unmatched. Germline assignment: CDR1 SGHRS and CDR2 YFSETQ. The CDR3 extends over 14 amino acids.

CDR3 residues: CASSSGAGGGNSPLHF. Written as DNA, the CDR3 is TGTGCCAGCAGCTCGGGTGCAGGGGGAGGTAATTCACCCCTCCACTTT. The chain uses TRBV7-9 and TRBJ1-6, with TRBD1 matching 7 bases. The CDR3 runs to 16 residues. With V trimmed by 4 bases and J by 6 bases, 9 bases remained unmatched. Germline V gives CDR1 SEHNR, CDR2 FQNEAQ (reference sequence). Variable domain in full (rest from reference TRBV7-9 and TRBJ1-6): DTGVSQNPRHKITKRGQNVTFRCDPISEHNRLYWYRQTLGQGPEFLTYFQNEAQLEKSRLLSDRFSAERPKGSFSTLEIQRTEQGDSAMYLCASSSGAGGGNSPLHFGNGTRLTVT.